Included here is one T cell receptor (beta chain) sequence, with context. The antigen remains undetermined. Other DNA sequences in this specimen translate into the identical CDR3. The method was immunoSEQ multiplex PCR; TCRdb's version includes in-frame clones alone and lacks a portion of them. The sample includes roughly 2,000,000 clones, about 95% of them seen just once. The data originate from a study of shared clonotypes between healthy human individuals. In the study overall: Each donor's CD8 memory used one plate, CD8 naive two, each CD4 subset three. Overall study findings and caveats: Naive subsets tended to show greater estimated richness than memory subsets. Deeper or shallower sequencing was expected to change how clonotypes are shared among donors.

CD45RO-negative cells were positively selected for CCR7, leaving out terminally differentiated effector memory CD45RA+ cells. The sequenced material came from naive CD8+ T cells sorted from blood. The source is a man aged 18 to 30 in good health.

The CDR3 DNA sequence: TGTGCCAGCAGCCCGGAAAACTCCTACGAGCAGTACTTC. Translating gives CASSPENSYEQYF. The chain combines TRBV5-4 with TRBJ2-7; no definite D call. Germline V gene lookup returns CDR1 SGHNT and CDR2 YYREEE (reference sequence). The CDR3 covers 13 residues. Trimming removed 4 bases from V and 0 bases from J, with 8 bases in between.